The 19 T cell receptor beta chains below were found in one sample sequenced in a study of tumor-infiltrating lymphocytes in primary liver carcinoma (dated 2017 in TCRdb). Without any cell sorting, total RNA and DNA were co-extracted from 20-30 mg of bulk tissue using the AllPrep DNA/RNA mini kit. The reads were generated on an Illumina HiSeq 2500. Using a constant-region primer and ProtoScript II reverse transcriptase, TCRbeta-specific cDNA was reverse-transcribed from roughly 500 ng total RNA. TCRbeta libraries were built with three nested multiplex PCR rounds, a slightly modified ARM-PCR procedure. Each of the first two PCR rounds ran for nine to ten cycles and used multiplex TRBV1-TRBV30 forward primers together with a Cbeta reverse primer. TCRdb took the public reads, trimmed them with fastp at Q25, ran MiXCR for clone calling and kept in-frame beta chains. Each entry is one CDR3 protein sequence, shown with its most common DNA and genes. This sample is represented by more than 70,000 distinct CDR3 sequences; 60% to 75% of them were singletons. The ten largest clones represent just under 20% of the sample.

The material sequenced was liver tumor tissue from sampling region 1. The meaning of the sample's cell subset or site label: tumor region T1, superior pole. The receptors originated from a man aged 40-50 years with primary liver carcinoma and hepatitis B virus infection.

As to this clonotype: The germline gene is not matched at one end of the junction; a read error may be the cause. V gene TRBV11-2 combines with J gene TRBJ2-1, with D possibly TRBD2 on 6 matching bases. The CDR3 totals 18 residues. Germline values: CDR1 SGHAT, CDR2 FQNNGV. CDR3 DNA sequence: TGTGCCAGTAGCTTTGAGCCTAGGAGTACCGGGAGTTACAATGAGCAGTTCTTC. Protein product: CASSFEPRSTGSYNEQFF.

The CDR3: CASSPRGITTYNEQFF. As DNA, the CDR3 is TGTGCCAGCTCACCCCGCGGGATAACAACCTACAATGAGCAGTTCTTC. V usage is TRBV18 and J usage is TRBJ2-1; weak D call: TRBD2 (6 bases). Germline-derived CDR1 and CDR2 are KGHSH and LQKENI. V shed 3 bases and J shed 2 bases, with 14 bases lying between them. This CDR3 spans 16 amino acids.

Ten or more counts support this clonotype. This chain links TRBV6-1 with TRBJ1-2; 8 positions match TRBD1. This CDR3 spans 14 amino acids. Looked up from germline, CDR1 is MNHNS and CDR2 is SASEGT. V dropped 0 bases and J dropped 8; count of bases not matched to a gene: 5. CDR3 in amino acids: CASSEAPDRAGYTF. As DNA, the CDR3 is TGTGCCAGCAGTGAAGCGCCGGACAGGGCGGGCTACACCTTC.

The rearrangement links TRBV10-1 to TRBJ2-3; a possible D gene is TRBD2 (5 bases). The V end was cut by 4 bases, the J end by 4 bases, with 6 bases between. The V gene's germline CDR1 is WNHNN and CDR2 SYGVQD (reference sequence). The CDR3 totals 12 residues. CDR3 in DNA: TGCGCCAGCAGTGGGGAGTCAGATACGCAGTATTTT. This codes for CASSGESDTQYF.

In regard to this clonotype: One end of the junction is discordant with germline, which a read error may explain. This chain connects TRBV4-1 to TRBJ1-5, with D possibly TRBD1 on 5 matching bases. CDR3 length: 15 amino acids. CDR1 is MGHRA, CDR2 YSYEKL, per germline. The CDR3 coding sequence is TGCGTCAGCAGCCAAGATGGAGGGACCAATCAGCCCCAGCATTTT. Its protein is CVSSQDGGTNQPQHF.

This clonotype has just one count. Being one base from a much bigger clone, this may be a read error. V is TRBV14 and J is TRBJ2-3; unclear D gene. CDR1 and CDR2 (germline): SGHDN, FVKESK. There are 12 residues in the CDR3. The CDR3, as DNA: TGTGCCAGCAGCCAAGTTGAGGATACGCGGTATTTT. Translating it yields CASSQVEDTRYF.

As concerns this clonotype: As the CDR3 is not closed by the conserved phenylalanine or tryptophan, this likely results from a read error. The gene calls are TRBV11-2 and TRBJ2-7, with D uncertain. Between the trimmed V and J ends, which lost 8 bases and 1 base, there was a span of 18 bases. Germline assignment: CDR1 SGHAT and CDR2 FQNNGV. The CDR3 has 15 amino acids. This CDR3 reads CASDLSVGISYEQYL. The CDR3 DNA reads TGTGCCAGCGACCTATCTGTGGGAATATCCTACGAGCAGTACTTA.

To note about this clonotype: Because it lacks the conserved phenylalanine or tryptophan at the end, this CDR3 is likely a read error. The chain combines TRBV4-1 with TRBJ2-5, with 12 nucleotides matching TRBD2. J lost 6 bases, V lost 4 bases, and 9 bases had no gene match. The germline gives CDR1 MGHRA, CDR2 YSYEKL. The CDR3 covers 16 residues. The CDR3 nucleotides read TGCGCCAGCAGCCTCTCTAGCGGGAGGGCCGGAAAGACCCAGTACTTG. Translated, it gives CASSLSSGRAGKTQYL.

This clonotype was seen many times. Germline is not matched at one junction end, which may reflect a read error. This chain uses TRBV29-1 with TRBJ2-2, with 7 bases aligning to TRBD2. CDR1 is SQVTM and CDR2 is ANQGSEA in the germline V gene. The CDR3 runs 14 residues. The CDR3 spells CSIDWGGNTGELFF. DNA for the CDR3: TGCAGCATTGACTGGGGGGGTAACACCGGGGAGCTGTTTTTT.

On this clonotype itself: One end of the junction fails to match germline, which may point to a read error. The chain recombines TRBV14 with TRBJ2-7; TRBD1 matches at 8 bases. The CDR3 sequence is 14 residues long. Germline CDR1 reads SGHDN; CDR2 reads FVKESK. The CDR3 DNA follows: TGTGCCAGCAGCCGACAGGGGCTAATCTACAAGCAGTACTTC. Protein: CASSRQGLIYKQYF.

In its sample, this clonotype was seen a few times. This may be a read error: a much more frequent sequence differs by one nucleotide. This chain joins TRBV28 and TRBJ2-2, with D perhaps TRBD2 (5 bases). Germline V gene data show CDR1 as MDHEN and CDR2 as SYDVKM. This CDR3 comprises 12 residues. CDR3 bases: TGTGCCAGCAGTTTCATGACCGGGGAGCCGTTTTTT. This gives the protein CASSFMTGEPFF.

About this clonotype: The junction shows a germline mismatch at one end, possibly a read error. The V and J genes are TRBV7-9 and TRBJ2-2; weak D call: TRBD1 (6 bases). The CDR3 is made up of 14 amino acids. Germline-derived CDR1 and CDR2 are SEHNR and FQNEAQ (reference sequence). The CDR3 nucleotides read TGTGCCAGCAGGTTAGGGACAAACGCCGGGGAGCTGTCTTTT. As protein: CASRLGTNAGELSF.

For this clonotype: The junction and the germline gene differ at one end; a read error may be behind it. The chain recombines TRBV7-8 with TRBJ2-7, with D possibly TRBD2 on 7 matching bases. Germline assignment: CDR1 SGHVS and CDR2 FQNEAQ. The CDR3 runs 13 residues. The CDR3 nucleotides read TGTGTCAGCAGCGGGGACAAGACCTACGAGCAATACTTC. Protein product: CVSSGDKTYEQYF.

This clonotype was picked up many times. The CDR3 reads CAWSALLDTGELFF. The CDR3, as DNA: TGTGCCTGGAGTGCTTTACTAGACACCGGGGAGCTGTTTTTT. V gene TRBV30 combines with J gene TRBJ2-2; TRBD2 might be the D (5 bases). CDR1 and CDR2 (germline): GTSNPN, SVGIG (reference sequence). CDR3 size: 14 residues. The V and J ends lost 1 base and 3 bases respectively, with 9 bases between them. The variable domain in full, completed from reference TRBV30 and TRBJ2-2, reads SQTIHQWPATLVQPVGSPLSLECTVEGTSNPNLYWYRQAAGRGLQLLFYSVGIGQISSEVPQNLSASRPQDRQFILSSKKLLLSDSGFYLCAWSALLDTGELFFGEGSRLTVL.

The rearrangement uses TRBV6-5 and TRBJ2-3, with D hard to call. This CDR3 spans 18 amino acids. Germline CDR1 reads MNHEY; CDR2 reads SVGAGI. Trimming shortened V by 10 bases and J by 1 base, and 27 bases separated the two germline ends. The CDR3 here is CATQRPPRLQKGTDTQYF. The CDR3 DNA sequence: TGTGCCACACAAAGACCCCCACGACTCCAGAAGGGCACAGATACGCAGTATTTT.

With regard to this clonotype: The conserved closing phenylalanine or tryptophan is absent in this CDR3, likely reflecting a read error. The gene calls are TRBV11-2 and TRBJ2-7, with 15 bases matching TRBD2. Losses at the gene ends were 2 bases for V and 9 bases for J; bases not matched to a gene: 14. The CDR3 is made up of 18 amino acids. Germline values: CDR1 SGHAT, CDR2 FQNNGV. The CDR3 region has the DNA TGTGCCAGCAGCTTATCCGTTGGACTAGCGGGAGGGGGGTTCGGGCAGTACTTA. Translated: CASSLSVGLAGGGFGQYL.

The chain has TRBV11-2 and TRBJ2-3, with D unresolved. Germline CDR1 SGHAT, CDR2 FQNNGV. The CDR3 length is 13 residues. V lost 4 bases and J 10 bases, leaving 15 bases between the germline ends. CDR3 in amino acids: CASSWSEADSQYF. CDR3 coding DNA: TGTGCCAGCAGCTGGAGTGAGGCTGATTCGCAGTATTTT.

This clonotype showed up many times. The chain couples TRBV12-3 or TRBV12-4 to TRBJ1-2; D gene ambiguous. Deletions cut 1 base from V and 2 bases from J, with 5 bases between. The CDR3 is 13 amino acids. The CDR3 protein is CASSLGRNYGYTF. The CDR3 bases are TGTGCCAGCAGTTTAGGACGGAACTATGGCTACACCTTC.

A remark on this clonotype: In this CDR3 the conserved last residue, phenylalanine or tryptophan, is missing, so a read error is likely. No DNA is shown, since the ends of the CDR3 on it are uncertain; the CDR3 is the one TCRdb lists. The chain links TRBV10-3 to TRBJ2-7; the table assigns TRBD1, which was not confirmed against the DNA. Per germline, CDR1 ENHRY and CDR2 SYGVKD. Ends included, the CDR3 has 14 residues. The CDR3 here is CAISTGTGFYEQYL.